This entry lists 21 T cell receptor beta chains sequenced from one sample in a study of radiation and T cells in renal cell carcinoma. Noted time point: baseline pretreatment blood. Stated treatment: 15 Gy SBRT to primary tumor, nephrectomy 4 weeks later. Only in-frame clones appear in the TCRdb table, and some are missing; sequencing was by immunoSEQ multiplex PCR. This table holds approximately 150,000 clones, approximately 87% found once. Here the sequenced sample was blood, taken from a patient whose treatment included radiotherapy and nephrectomy. These receptors originate from a woman aged 50 to 60 with renal cell carcinoma.

This clone was detected once. The chain couples TRBV7-2 to TRBJ1-4, with D possibly TRBD1 on 5 matching bases. Trimming removed 5 bases at V and 0 bases at J, with 13 bases between. CDR1 is SGHTA, CDR2 FQGNSA, per germline. The CDR3 spans 16 residues. Here the CDR3 reads CASSPTGGSTNEKLFF. The CDR3 DNA reads TGTGCCAGCAGCCCAACTGGGGGATCAACTAATGAAAAACTGTTTTTT.

The chain is built from TRBV5-4 and TRBJ1-6, with TRBD1 matching over 7 bases. The CDR3 spans 15 residues. Germline trimming cut 1 base from V and 8 bases from J; bases unmatched to any gene: 6. Germline assignment: CDR1 SGHNT and CDR2 YYREEE (reference sequence). Here the CDR3 DNA reads TGTGCCAGCAGCTTGAATACAGGGGTTGATTCACCCCTCCACTTT. Encoded protein: CASSLNTGVDSPLHF.

The chain combines TRBV28 with TRBJ2-2, with TRBD1 identical over 9 bases. CDR3 length: 14 amino acids. The V gene end was trimmed by 7 bases and the J gene end by 5 bases; junction bases not matched to a gene: 5. CDR1 and CDR2 (germline): MDHEN, SYDVKM. CDR3 residues: CASITGGRTGELFF. DNA of the CDR3: TGTGCCAGCATTACAGGGGGCCGTACCGGGGAGCTGTTTTTT.

This CDR3 is CASSLRVPTGEQFF. As DNA, the CDR3 is TGTGCCAGCAGTTTAAGGGTCCCCACCGGTGAGCAGTTCTTC. The chain couples TRBV27 to TRBJ2-1; D call uncertain. Between the trimmed V and J ends, which lost 2 bases and 9 bases, there was a span of 14 bases. Germline V CDR1 and CDR2: MNHEY, SMNVEV (reference sequence). The CDR3 length is 14 residues.

This clone was seen just once. The rearrangement joins TRBV6-5 to TRBJ2-3, with D hard to call. V was pared by 5 bases and J by 2 bases, with 11 bases between. Germline CDR1 reads MNHEY; CDR2 reads SVGAGI. This CDR3 comprises 14 residues. In DNA, the CDR3 is TGTGCCAGCAGTAGAACCGGGCCCACAGATACGCAGTATTTT. It is translated as CASSRTGPTDTQYF.

This clone is a singleton in its sample. The V gene is TRBV5-1, the J gene TRBJ2-5; perhaps TRBD2 as D (8 bases). Trimming cost V 0 bases and J 3 bases, with 15 bases left between them. The CDR3 covers 16 residues. Germline-derived CDR1 and CDR2 are SGHRS and YFSETQ. The CDR3 DNA sequence: TGCGCCAGCAGCTTGGAGGGGGCGGGAGGTGAAGAGACCCAGTACTTC. Its translation is CASSLEGAGGEETQYF.

In DNA, the CDR3 is TGTGCCAGCAGCCGGGACAGAAAGAACACCGGGGAGCTGTTTTTT. This encodes CASSRDRKNTGELFF. This chain uses TRBV5-6 with TRBJ2-2, with 7 bases aligning to TRBD1. V trimming: 4 bases; J trimming: 1 base; junction bases outside the gene matches: 4. CDR3 length: 15 residues. Germline CDR1 reads SGHDT; CDR2 reads YYEEEE.

This rearrangement joins TRBV4-3 to TRBJ2-6; TRBD2 agrees at 7 bases. V gave up 8 bases and J gave up 1 base; unmatched junction bases: 5. The CDR3 runs to 15 residues. Germline lookup yields CDR1 LGHNA and CDR2 YSLEER. DNA for the CDR3: TGCGCCAGCGGGGGGAGGGGATCTGGGGCCAACGTCCTGACTTTC. This encodes CASGGRGSGANVLTF.

CDR3 sequence reads: CASSSSREGYGYTF. The CDR3 nucleotides read TGTGCCAGCAGTTCTTCACGGGAGGGCTATGGCTACACCTTC. The chain carries TRBV6-6 and TRBJ1-2; D ambiguous. The germline CDR1 and CDR2 sequences are MNHNY and SVGAGI (reference sequence). CDR3 length equals 14 residues. V lost 4 bases, J lost 4 bases, and 13 bases lay in between.

The chain recombines TRBV5-1 with TRBJ2-1, with 11 bases aligning to TRBD2. J gave up 8 bases and V 0 bases, and 4 bases lay outside the gene matches. CDR1 is SGHRS, CDR2 YFSETQ, per germline. The CDR3 is 15 amino acids. CDR3 loop: CASSLVASGGYEQFF. The DNA for the CDR3 is TGCGCCAGCAGCTTGGTGGCTAGCGGGGGGTATGAGCAGTTCTTC. The entire variable domain, with the rest obtained from reference TRBV5-1 and TRBJ2-1, is as follows: KAGVTQTPRYLIKTRGQQVTLSCSPISGHRSVSWYQQTPGQGLQFLFEYFSETQRNKGNFPGRFSGRQFSNSRSEMNVSTLELGDSALYLCASSLVASGGYEQFFGPGTRLTVL.

The chain combines TRBV30 with TRBJ2-1, with a weak D call TRBD2 (5 bases). V lost 2 bases, J lost 7 bases, and 12 bases lay in between. The CDR3 covers 13 residues. Looked up from germline, CDR1 is GTSNPN and CDR2 is SVGIG (reference sequence). The DNA for the CDR3 is TGTGCCTGGAGTCGTGCCCGGGGAAATGAGCAGTTCTTC. Protein: CAWSRARGNEQFF.

The chain uses TRBV19 and TRBJ2-7; 14 nucleotides agree with TRBD2. Looked up from germline, CDR1 is LNHDA and CDR2 is SQIVND (reference sequence). This CDR3 region has 14 residues. J was trimmed by 9 bases and V by 7 bases; bases with no gene match: 8. The CDR3 loop is CASTPPGTSGGQYF. CDR3 coding DNA: TGTGCCAGTACCCCGCCCGGGACTAGCGGGGGGCAGTACTTC.

The chain combines TRBV30 with TRBJ1-1; D unclear. Germline V gene data show CDR1 as GTSNPN and CDR2 as SVGIG (reference sequence). The CDR3 totals 13 residues. Trimming shortened V by 0 bases and J by 2 bases, and 7 bases separated the two germline ends. CDR3 loop: CAWSVGPNTEAFF. CDR3 in DNA: TGTGCCTGGAGTGTAGGACCCAACACTGAAGCTTTCTTT.

This clone has only a few counts. The sample contains more than one DNA sequence encoding this CDR3. The chain couples TRBV7-2 to TRBJ2-7; D is unresolved. V was clipped by 1 base and J by 2 bases, with 3 bases between them. Germline V gives CDR1 SGHTA, CDR2 FQGNSA. This CDR3 comprises 12 residues. The CDR3 spells CASSLGAYEQYF. CDR3 DNA sequence: TGTGCCAGCAGCTTAGGGGCCTACGAGCAGTACTTC.

This clone was seen once. The J gene is TRBJ2-1, the V gene TRBV7-2, with a possible D match to TRBD1 (6 bases). Trimming pared 5 bases from V and 5 bases from J, leaving 16 bases between. The CDR3 length is 15 residues. Germline V gene sequence: CDR1 SGHTA, CDR2 FQGNSA. The CDR3 here is CASSPPSAGDNEQFF. DNA for the CDR3: TGTGCCAGCAGCCCCCCTTCTGCAGGGGACAATGAGCAGTTCTTC.

The J gene is TRBJ2-7, the V gene TRBV4-3; possibly TRBD2 for D (5 bases). V lost 0 bases and J 7 bases, leaving 16 bases between the germline ends. The CDR3 spans 15 residues. Germline CDR1 LGHNA, CDR2 YSLEER. The CDR3 region is CASSQEVGESGEQYF. The CDR3 DNA follows: TGCGCCAGCAGCCAAGAAGTGGGCGAGTCGGGGGAGCAGTACTTC.

The chain uses TRBV5-1 and TRBJ1-4; 9 bases map to TRBD1. Germline values: CDR1 SGHRS, CDR2 YFSETQ. The CDR3 has 18 amino acids. Trimming removed 4 bases from V and 8 bases from J; junction bases left unmatched: 18. The CDR3 DNA reads as TGCGCCAGCAGCCCGAATACCGGGACAGGGACCTTGGGAGAAAAACTGTTTTTT. It translates to CASSPNTGTGTLGEKLFF.

The chain carries TRBV18 and TRBJ2-5; 9 bases agree with TRBD2. Unmatched junction bases numbered 3, after V lost 3 bases and J lost 1 base. The CDR3 covers 15 residues. The germline V gene has CDR1 KGHSH and CDR2 LQKENI. The CDR3 DNA follows: TGTGCCAGCTCACCTGCTAGCGGGGTCCAAGAGACCCAGTACTTC. This encodes CASSPASGVQETQYF. Together with reference TRBV18 and TRBJ2-5, the CDR3 gives the full variable domain: NAGVMQNPRHLVRRRGQEARLRCSPMKGHSHVYWYRQLPEEGLKFMVYLQKENIIDESGMPKERFSAEFPKEGPSILRIQQVVRGDSAAYFCASSPASGVQETQYFGPGTRLLVL.

This rearrangement joins TRBV14 to TRBJ1-2; D gene unclear. Trimming shortened V by 0 bases and J by 4 bases, and 9 bases separated the two germline ends. The CDR3 length is 14 residues. Per the germline V gene, CDR1 is SGHDN and CDR2 is FVKESK. Here the CDR3 reads CASSQEMRLYGYTF. DNA of the CDR3: TGTGCCAGCAGCCAAGAAATGAGACTCTATGGCTACACCTTC.

J is TRBJ2-7 and V is TRBV6-6; TRBD2 agrees at 8 bases. After removal of 7 bases from V and 5 bases from J, the junction contained 7 bases not matched to a gene. The CDR3 runs to 13 residues. CDR1 MNHNY and CDR2 SVGAGI come from the germline V gene (reference sequence). The CDR3 DNA reads TGTGCCAGCACCCCAGCGGGAGAAAACGAGCAGTACTTC. Protein: CASTPAGENEQYF.

The genes are TRBV5-1 and TRBJ2-1; TRBD1 agrees at 8 bases. Germline loops: CDR1 SGHRS, CDR2 YFSETQ. V lost 9 bases to trimming and J lost 8 bases; unmatched junction nucleotides: 19. CDR3 length: 16 residues. The CDR3 spells CANLISGRDRMYEQFF. DNA of the CDR3: TGCGCCAACCTAATTTCCGGGCGGGACAGGATGTATGAGCAGTTCTTC.